This T cell receptor beta chain emerged from a study of post-analysis software for immune sequencing data. In the study overall: Several disease courses (relapsing-remitting, secondary progressive and progressive-relapsing) of multiple sclerosis were included. Study-level findings and limits: Controls showed lower frequencies than patients for five or six TRBV segments, and TRBV5-6, TRBV5-1 and TRBV20-1 were among these. Controls had significantly higher normalized Chao1 diversity than multiple sclerosis patients. F measure clustering grouped samples strongly by preparation batch.

Germline V gene data show CDR1 as SEHNR and CDR2 as FQNEAQ (reference sequence). V was cut by 0 bases and J by 4 bases, with 12 bases left in between. This CDR3 is built from 16 residues. Of note for this clonotype: Its target is unknown.

Libraries were made from TCR beta cDNA, and they carried unique molecular identifiers. Roughly 500,000 cDNA molecules were obtained per 1 to 10 million input T cells. MiXCR was run by TCRdb on the PCR reads, yielding one entry per CDR3 protein. The data hold about 810,000 distinct CDR3 sequences, with about 57% observed a single time. The TCR sequence derives from a girl aged 10-17 years with multiple sclerosis. Material for sequencing was blood. The genes are TRBV7-9 and TRBJ2-2; D not certain. The CDR3 region has the DNA TGTGCCAGCAGCTTAGCGTGGCAGGTTATCACCGGGGAGCTGTTTTTT. This encodes CASSLAWQVITGELFF.